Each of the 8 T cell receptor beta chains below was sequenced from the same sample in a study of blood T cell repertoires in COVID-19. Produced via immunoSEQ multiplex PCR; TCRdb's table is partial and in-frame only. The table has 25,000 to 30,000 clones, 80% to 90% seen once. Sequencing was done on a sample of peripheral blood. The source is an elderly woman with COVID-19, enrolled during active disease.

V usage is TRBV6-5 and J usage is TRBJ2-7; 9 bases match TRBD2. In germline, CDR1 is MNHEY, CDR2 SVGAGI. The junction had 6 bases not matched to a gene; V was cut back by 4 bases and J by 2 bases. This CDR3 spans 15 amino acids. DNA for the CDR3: TGTGCCAGCAGTTCAAGACTAGCGGTAACCTACGAGCAGTACTTC. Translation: CASSSRLAVTYEQYF.

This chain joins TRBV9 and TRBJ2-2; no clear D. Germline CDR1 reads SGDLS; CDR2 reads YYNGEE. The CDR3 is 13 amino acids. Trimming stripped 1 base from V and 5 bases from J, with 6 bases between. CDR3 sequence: CASSVIGTGELFF. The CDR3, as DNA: TGTGCCAGCAGCGTAATCGGGACCGGGGAGCTGTTTTTT. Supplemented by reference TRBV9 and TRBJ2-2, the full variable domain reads DSGVTQTPKHLITATGQRVTLRCSPRSGDLSVYWYQQSLDQGLQFLIQYYNGEERAKGNILERFSAQQFPDLHSELNLSSLELGDSALYFCASSVIGTGELFFGEGSRLTVL.

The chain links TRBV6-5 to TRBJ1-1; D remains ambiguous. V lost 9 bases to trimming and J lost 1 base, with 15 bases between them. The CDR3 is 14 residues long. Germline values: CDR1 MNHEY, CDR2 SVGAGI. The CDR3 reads CASFLGRANTEAFF. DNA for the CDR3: TGTGCCAGTTTTCTTGGGAGGGCGAACACTGAAGCTTTCTTT.

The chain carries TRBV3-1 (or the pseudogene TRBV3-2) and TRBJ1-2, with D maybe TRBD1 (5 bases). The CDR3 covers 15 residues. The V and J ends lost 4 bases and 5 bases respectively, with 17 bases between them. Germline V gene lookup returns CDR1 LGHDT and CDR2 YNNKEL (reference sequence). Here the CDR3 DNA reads TGTGCCAGCAGCCCCCCAGGGTCCGCATTGTATGGCTACACCTTC. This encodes CASSPPGSALYGYTF.

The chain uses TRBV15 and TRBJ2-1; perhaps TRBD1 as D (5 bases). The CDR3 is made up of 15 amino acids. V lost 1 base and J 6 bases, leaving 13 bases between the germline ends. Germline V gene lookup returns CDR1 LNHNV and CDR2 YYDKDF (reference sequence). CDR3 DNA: TGTGCCACCAGCAGAGCCCCCGTTGGGGCCAATGAGCAGTTCTTC. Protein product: CATSRAPVGANEQFF.

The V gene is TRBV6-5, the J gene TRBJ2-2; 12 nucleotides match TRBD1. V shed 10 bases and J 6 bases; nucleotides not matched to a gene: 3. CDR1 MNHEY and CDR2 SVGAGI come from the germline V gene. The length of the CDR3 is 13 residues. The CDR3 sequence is CATRDRGPGELFF. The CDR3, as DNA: TGTGCCACCAGGGACAGGGGGCCCGGGGAGCTGTTTTTT.

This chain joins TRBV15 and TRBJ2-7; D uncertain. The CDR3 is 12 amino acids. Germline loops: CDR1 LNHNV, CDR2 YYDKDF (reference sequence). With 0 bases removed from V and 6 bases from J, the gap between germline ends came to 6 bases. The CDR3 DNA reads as TGTGCCACCAGCAGAGATCGGGTCGAGCAGTACTTC. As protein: CATSRDRVEQYF.

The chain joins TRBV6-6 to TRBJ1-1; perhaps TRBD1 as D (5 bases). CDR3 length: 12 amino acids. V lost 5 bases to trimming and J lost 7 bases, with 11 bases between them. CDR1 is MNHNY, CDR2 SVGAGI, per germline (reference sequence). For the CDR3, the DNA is TGTGCCAGCAGTCCTCAGGGTTATGAAGCTTTCTTT. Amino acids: CASSPQGYEAFF.